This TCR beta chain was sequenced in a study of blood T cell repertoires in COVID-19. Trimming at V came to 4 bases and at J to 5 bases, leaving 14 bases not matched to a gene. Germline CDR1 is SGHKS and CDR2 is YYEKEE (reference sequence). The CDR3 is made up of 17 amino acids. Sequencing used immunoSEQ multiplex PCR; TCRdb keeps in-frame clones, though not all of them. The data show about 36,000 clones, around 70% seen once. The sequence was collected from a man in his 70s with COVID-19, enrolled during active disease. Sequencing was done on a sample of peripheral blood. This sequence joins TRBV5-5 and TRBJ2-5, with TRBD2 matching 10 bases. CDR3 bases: TGTGCCAGCAGCCCACCGGGACTAGCGCCTTGGGGGGAGACCCAGTACTTC. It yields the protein CASSPPGLAPWGETQYF.